This is a list of T cell receptor beta chains from one sample in a study of response to subunit inactivated influenza vaccine. Each CDR3 protein is one row after TCRdb ran MiXCR on the RT-PCR reads. The data contain approximately 700,000 distinct CDR3 sequences, approximately 15% of them singletons. The specimen was PBMCs from blood, collected 12 days after vaccination. The receptors stem from a man in his fifties who received an inactivated influenza vaccine. The CDR3 runs from the conserved cysteine through the conserved F or W. A D gene is named only where the DNA matches it firmly. Only some rows state a clone size, as once, few, many or a class for expanded clones.

>NA|NA|TRBV4-3|TRBJ1-2
CASSQDARGNGYTF
TGCGCCAGCAGCCAAGACGCCCGTGGGAATGGCTACACCTTC
>NA|few|TRBV24-1|TRBJ2-3
CATSDASKAENTDTQYF
TGTGCCACCAGTGATGCCTCTAAAGCGGAAAACACAGATACGCAGTATTTT
>TRBD1|NA|TRBV6-1|TRBJ2-7
CASRLGTGNYEQYF
TGTGCCAGCAGGCTGGGGACAGGCAACTACGAGCAGTACTTC
>NA|NA|TRBV18|TRBJ2-7
CASSRPGSLSYEQYF
TGTGCCAGCTCTCGACCTGGCAGCTTATCCTACGAGCAGTACTTC
>NA|NA|TRBV25-1|TRBJ2-5
CASSESPGREQETQYF
TGTGCCAGCAGTGAAAGTCCGGGAAGGGAGCAAGAGACCCAGTACTTC
>NA|NA|TRBV9|TRBJ1-1
CASSLGQVGRTEAFF
TGTGCCAGCTCCCTCGGGCAAGTAGGTAGGACTGAAGCTTTCTTT
>TRBD1|NA|TRBV6-1|TRBJ2-7
CASSAPQGANYEQYF
TGTGCCAGCAGTGCGCCACAGGGGGCCAACTACGAGCAGTACTTC
>NA|many|TRBV3-1|TRBJ2-5
CASSQRGGIRKETQYF
TGTGCCAGCAGCCAAAGGGGCGGGATTCGAAAAGAGACCCAGTACTTC
>NA|few|TRBV5-1|TRBJ2-7
CASSSEGYEQYF
TGCGCCAGCAGCTCGGAGGGCTACGAGCAGTACTTC
>NA|few|TRBV10-3|TRBJ1-5
CAISEGDPNQPQHF
TGTGCCATCAGTGAGGGGGACCCCAATCAGCCCCAGCATTTT
>TRBD1|NA|TRBV5-1|TRBJ2-7
CASSTGTGGHYEQYF
TGCGCCAGCAGCACCGGGACAGGGGGCCACTACGAGCAGTACTTC
>TRBD1|few|TRBV7-9|TRBJ2-3
CASSSKGAKDTQYF
TGTGCCAGCAGCTCGAAGGGGGCCAAGGATACGCAGTATTTT
>NA|NA|TRBV7-8|TRBJ2-1
CASSSSGQINEQFF
TGTGCCAGCAGCTCAAGCGGACAGATCAATGAGCAGTTCTTC
>NA|many|TRBV5-6|TRBJ2-1
CASRGYLGASSYNEQFF
TGTGCCAGCAGAGGATATCTAGGGGCGAGCTCCTACAATGAGCAGTTCTTC